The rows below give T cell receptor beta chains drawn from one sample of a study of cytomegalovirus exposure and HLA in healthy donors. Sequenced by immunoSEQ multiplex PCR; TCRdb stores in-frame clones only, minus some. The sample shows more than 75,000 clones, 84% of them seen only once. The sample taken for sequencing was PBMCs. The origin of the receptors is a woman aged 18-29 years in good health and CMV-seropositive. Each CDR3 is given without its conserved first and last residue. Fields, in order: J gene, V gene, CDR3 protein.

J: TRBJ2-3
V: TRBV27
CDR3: ASSFVGLGTDTQY

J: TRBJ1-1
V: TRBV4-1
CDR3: ASSQGEGYTEAF

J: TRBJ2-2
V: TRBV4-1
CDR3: ASSRGELDTGELF

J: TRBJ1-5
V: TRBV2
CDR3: ASSEAGNQPQH

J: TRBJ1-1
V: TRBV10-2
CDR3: ASRDSVNTEAF

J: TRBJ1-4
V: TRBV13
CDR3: ASSTRGVFNEKLF

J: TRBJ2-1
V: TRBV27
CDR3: AIGVGQKYNEQF

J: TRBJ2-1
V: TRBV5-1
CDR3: ASSLGLYNEQF

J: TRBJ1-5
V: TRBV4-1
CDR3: ASSPGQGYQPQH

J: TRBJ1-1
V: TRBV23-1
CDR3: ASSQTQRQKNTEAF

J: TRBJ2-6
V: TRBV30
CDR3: AWTPSGANVLT

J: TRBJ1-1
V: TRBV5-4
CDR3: ASSLRQGVEAF

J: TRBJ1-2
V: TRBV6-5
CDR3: ASSKTGTYYGYT

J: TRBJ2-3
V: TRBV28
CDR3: ASSSSGSTDTQY

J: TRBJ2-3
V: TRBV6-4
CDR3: ASSPGQATDTQY

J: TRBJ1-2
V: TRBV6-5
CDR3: ASSFSPQGGNYGYT

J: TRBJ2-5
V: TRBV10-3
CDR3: AIRRGSGGRETQY

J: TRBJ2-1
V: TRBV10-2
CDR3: ARGLAGGEAEQF

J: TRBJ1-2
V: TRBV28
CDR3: ASRQSYGYT

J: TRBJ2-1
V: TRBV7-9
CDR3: AAEGAREQF

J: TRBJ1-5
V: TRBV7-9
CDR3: ASSLGGPQYNQPQH

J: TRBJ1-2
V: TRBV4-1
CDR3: ASSQDPGAPGGGYGYT

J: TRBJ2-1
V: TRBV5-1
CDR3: ASSFTQPFSYNEQF

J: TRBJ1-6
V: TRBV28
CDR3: ASRRTGGLYNSPLH

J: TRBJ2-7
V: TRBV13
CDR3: ASSMTSSYEQY

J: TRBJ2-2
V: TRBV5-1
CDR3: ASSLRLAANTGELF

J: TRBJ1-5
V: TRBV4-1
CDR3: ASSQDAGSNQPQH

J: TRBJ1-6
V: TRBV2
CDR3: ATEQSSYNSPLH

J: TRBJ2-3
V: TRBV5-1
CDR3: ASSLVAGGTDTQY

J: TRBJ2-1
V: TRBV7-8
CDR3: ASSSYRGKYNEQF

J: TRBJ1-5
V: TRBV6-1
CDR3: ASREGQGDSQPQH

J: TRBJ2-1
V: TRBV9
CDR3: ASSVDPLSSRGTYNEQF

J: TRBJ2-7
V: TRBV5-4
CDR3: ASSLVTSGAYEQY

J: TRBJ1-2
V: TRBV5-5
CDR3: ASSQSNYGYT

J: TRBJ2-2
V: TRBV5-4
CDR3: ASSLNRGNTGELF

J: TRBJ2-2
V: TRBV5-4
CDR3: ASSPLSRELF

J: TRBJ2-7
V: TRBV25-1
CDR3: ASSPLGPPGGEYEQY

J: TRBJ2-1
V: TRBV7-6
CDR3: ASSLVGVEQF

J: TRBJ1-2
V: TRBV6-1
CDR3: ASSDRGTVYGYT

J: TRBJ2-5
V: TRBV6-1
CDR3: ASTSGSGQETQY

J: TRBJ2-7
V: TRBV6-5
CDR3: ASSSGASGSREQY

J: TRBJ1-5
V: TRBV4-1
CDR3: ASSQGQGYQPQH

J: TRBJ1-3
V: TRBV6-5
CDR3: ASSYRSGGDTIY

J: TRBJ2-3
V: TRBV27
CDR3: ASSLVAGGGDTQY

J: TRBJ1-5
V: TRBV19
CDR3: ASSGKGGYQPQH

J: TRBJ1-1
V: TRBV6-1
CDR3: ASSEWPQNTEAF

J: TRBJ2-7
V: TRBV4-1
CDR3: ASSQVGTSGSAYEQY

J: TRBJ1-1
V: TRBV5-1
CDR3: ASSSQGVNTEAF

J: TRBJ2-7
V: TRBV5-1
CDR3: ASRASPGQQYEQY

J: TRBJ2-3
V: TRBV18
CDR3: ASSPYTRLAGSTDTQY

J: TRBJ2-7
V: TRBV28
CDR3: ASSLRGVLAAYEQY

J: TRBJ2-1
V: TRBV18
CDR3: ASSPRSALDEQF

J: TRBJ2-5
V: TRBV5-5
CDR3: ASSEPRGETQY

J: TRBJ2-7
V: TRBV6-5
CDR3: ASSYGTGGPYEQY

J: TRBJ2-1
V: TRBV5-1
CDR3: ASSLGRGAYNEQF

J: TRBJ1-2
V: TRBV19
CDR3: ASSGVPGQTPYGYT

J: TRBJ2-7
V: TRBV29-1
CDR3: SVSVDNRSPYEQY